Below, 20 T cell receptor beta chains from the same sample are listed, as sequenced in a study of T-cell reconstitution after alpha-beta-depleted transplantation in children. It was with unique molecular identifiers that the TCRbeta library was prepared. TCRdb re-called the PCR reads through MiXCR, storing one row per CDR3 protein. The sample has about 420,000 distinct CDR3 sequences, roughly a tenth seen once. Sequencing was performed on PBMCs from the stem cell graft donor, taken from the stem cell graft. These receptors all stem from a human donor who donated a stem cell graft to a child with acute myeloid leukemia.

The V and J genes are TRBV20-1 and TRBJ2-5; D gene ambiguous. V was pared by 6 bases and J by 1 base, with 6 bases between. This CDR3 is 11 amino acids long. Germline CDR1 reads DFQATT; CDR2 reads SNEGSKA (reference sequence). CDR3 residues: CSAPFQETQYF. The CDR3 bases are TGCAGTGCCCCCTTCCAAGAGACCCAGTACTTC.

This clonotype has a count of ten or more. The chain has TRBV3-1 and TRBJ1-1; TRBD1 might be the D (6 bases). Germline V lookup: CDR1 LGHDT, CDR2 YNNKEL (reference sequence). Deletions cut 4 bases from V and 5 bases from J, with 11 bases between. There are 13 residues in the CDR3. CDR3 loop: CASSRGRGTEAFF. The CDR3 DNA is TGTGCCAGCAGCCGAGGAAGGGGGACTGAAGCTTTCTTT. Full variable domain (rest looked up from reference TRBV3-1 and TRBJ1-1): DTAVSQTPKYLVTQMGNDKSIKCEQNLGHDTMYWYKQDSKKFLKIMFSYNNKELIINETVPNRFSPKSPDKAHLNLHINSLELGDSAVYFCASSRGRGTEAFFGQGTRLTVV.

This clonotype was counted a few times. CDR3 bases: TGTGCCAGCAGCACGGGACAGGGGGCTTATTACAATGAGCAGTTCTTC. Protein product: CASSTGQGAYYNEQFF. The chain combines TRBV6-2 or TRBV6-3 with TRBJ2-1; TRBD1 agrees at 12 bases. The CDR3 sequence is 16 residues long. From germline, CDR1 is MNHEY and CDR2 SVGEGT. V gave up 6 bases and J gave up 4 bases; unmatched junction bases: 7.

The rearrangement links TRBV3-1 to TRBJ2-1; 9 bases line up with TRBD2. After removal of 3 bases from V and 8 bases from J, the junction contained 5 bases not matched to a gene. Germline values: CDR1 LGHDT, CDR2 YNNKEL (reference sequence). CDR3 length equals 14 residues. CDR3 residues: CASSQGGGAYEQFF. The CDR3 nucleotides read TGTGCCAGCAGCCAGGGCGGGGGGGCGTATGAGCAGTTCTTC.

The table lists this clonotype with a few counts. This sequence joins TRBV10-3 and TRBJ2-3, with TRBD2 matching 8 bases. Germline values: CDR1 ENHRY, CDR2 SYGVKD. Unmatched junction bases numbered 9, after V lost 11 bases and J lost 5 bases. The CDR3 consists of 13 residues. The CDR3 reads CAVNGGALDTQYF. As DNA, the CDR3 is TGTGCCGTAAACGGGGGGGCCTTAGATACGCAGTATTTT.

The CDR3 loop is CASSLSTAGVRETQYF. CDR3 DNA: TGTGCCAGCAGCTTAAGTACGGCAGGGGTTCGGGAGACCCAGTACTTC. The chain is built from TRBV7-6 and TRBJ2-5; possibly TRBD1 for D (6 bases). The V gene lost 2 bases and the J gene lost 5 bases, with 18 bases spanning the gap. The CDR3 consists of 16 residues. Germline V gives CDR1 SGHVS, CDR2 FNYEAQ.

The table lists this clonotype with a few counts. At one end the junction does not follow the germline gene, possibly because of a read error. The chain employs TRBV7-7 and TRBJ2-1, with 11 bases that match TRBD2. This CDR3 has 16 residues. Germline-derived CDR1 and CDR2 are SSHAT and FNYEAQ (reference sequence). Here the CDR3 reads CASSSSSGRGYNEQFF. CDR3 coding DNA: TGTGCTAGCAGTTCTAGTAGCGGGAGGGGGTACAATGAGCAGTTCTTC.

There are a few counts of this clonotype. The chain uses TRBV12-3 or TRBV12-4 and TRBJ1-1; no reliable D call. The germline V and J ends were trimmed by 10 bases and 3 bases, with 21 bases remaining between them. This CDR3 spans 15 amino acids. The CDR3 sequence is CATQVGRLGHTEAFF. CDR3 DNA sequence: TGTGCCACCCAAGTGGGCAGACTAGGGCACACTGAAGCTTTCTTT.

This clonotype was seen only a few times. The rearrangement joins TRBV12-3 or TRBV12-4 to TRBJ2-6; the D is unclear. The ends were cut back, 8 bases at V and 3 bases at J, with 8 bases in the middle. The CDR3 extends over 13 amino acids. The CDR3 sequence is CASARLGANVLTF. In nucleotides, the CDR3 is TGTGCCAGCGCCCGTCTTGGGGCCAACGTCCTGACTTTC.

At least ten counts were recorded for this clonotype. CDR3 residues: CSVLLGHRGPEEKLFF. CDR3 in DNA: TGCAGCGTTCTATTGGGACACAGGGGGCCAGAAGAAAAACTGTTTTTT. The chain has TRBV29-1 and TRBJ1-4, with TRBD1 matching over 9 bases. The CDR3 length is 16 residues. Germline CDR1 and CDR2: SQVTM and ANQGSEA. V lost 5 bases and J lost 8; bases outside the gene matches: 15.

The CDR3 loop reads CSANVVRDTQYF. DNA for the CDR3: TGCAGTGCCAACGTCGTGCGTGATACGCAGTATTTT. V gene TRBV20-1 combines with J gene TRBJ2-3; no clear D gene. Germline values: CDR1 DFQATT, CDR2 SNEGSKA (reference sequence). V was clipped by 6 bases and J by 6 bases, with 13 bases between them. The CDR3 extends over 12 amino acids.

V and J are TRBV10-1 and TRBJ2-1, with D possibly being TRBD2 (7 bases). Germline V gene lookup returns CDR1 WNHNN and CDR2 SYGVQD (reference sequence). The CDR3 has 13 amino acids. V shed 7 bases and J shed 8 bases, with 15 bases lying between them. The CDR3 DNA follows: TGCGCCAGCACACGGGGGGCTCAAGATGAGCAGTTCTTC. Translation gives CASTRGAQDEQFF.

This clonotype showed up many times. The chain joins TRBV29-1 to TRBJ2-1; 7 bases are shared with TRBD2. The germline CDR1 and CDR2 sequences are SQVTM and ANQGSEA. V trimming: 6 bases; J trimming: 8 bases; junction bases outside the gene matches: 7. This CDR3 contains 12 residues. CDR3 in DNA: TGCAGCGTCCCTGGACTAGGCTATGAGCAGTTCTTC. This translates into CSVPGLGYEQFF.

The rearrangement links TRBV10-3 to TRBJ2-2, with 8 bases lining up with TRBD2. There are 15 residues in the CDR3. Germline CDR1 and CDR2: ENHRY and SYGVKD. J was trimmed by 4 bases and V by 10 bases; bases with no gene match: 11. Written as DNA, the CDR3 is TGTGCCACGGGGATAGCGGGATTCGTCACCGGGGAGCTGTTTTTT. It specifies CATGIAGFVTGELFF.

The chain joins TRBV7-9 to TRBJ2-1; 14 nucleotides agree with TRBD2. The CDR3 runs 16 residues. Germline V gives CDR1 SEHNR, CDR2 FQNEAQ (reference sequence). V was pared by 0 bases and J by 7 bases, with 2 bases of the junction left unmatched. CDR3 sequence: CASSLATSGRGNEQFF. The CDR3 nucleotides are TGTGCCAGCAGCTTAGCGACTAGCGGGAGGGGGAATGAGCAGTTCTTC.

This rearrangement joins TRBV12-3 or TRBV12-4 to TRBJ2-3, with 10 bases lining up with TRBD2. With 6 bases clipped from V and 7 bases from J, the junction kept 4 bases outside the gene matches. The CDR3 runs to 13 residues. The CDR3 nucleotides are TGTGCCAGCAGAAGCGGGGGGGCTTATACGCAGTATTTT. It translates to CASRSGGAYTQYF.

There are many counts of this clonotype. V and J are TRBV12-3 or TRBV12-4 and TRBJ1-4; no firm D call. Trimming left V 0 bases short and J 8 bases short, with 7 bases between. The CDR3 extends over 13 amino acids. The CDR3 spells CASSLAGVEKLFF. The DNA of the CDR3 is TGTGCCAGCAGTTTAGCCGGGGTCGAAAAACTGTTTTTT.

This rearrangement joins TRBV5-1 to TRBJ2-2; D possibly corresponds to TRBD1 (6 bases). Per the germline V gene, CDR1 is SGHRS and CDR2 is YFSETQ. V dropped 6 bases and J dropped 0 bases, with 12 bases sitting between them. This CDR3 has 15 amino acids. In DNA, the CDR3 is TGCGCCAGCACAACCGGGACAACGAACACCGGGGAGCTGTTTTTT. Its protein product is CASTTGTTNTGELFF.

This clonotype occurred many times. The gene calls are TRBV12-3 or TRBV12-4 and TRBJ2-7; no clear D. This CDR3 contains 13 residues. V shed 1 base and J shed 6 bases, with 10 bases lying between them. The CDR3 DNA reads TGTGCCAGCAGTTTAGTTGGGCGTCCCGAGCAGTACTTC. This translates into CASSLVGRPEQYF.

The rearrangement joins TRBV18 to TRBJ1-1; D perhaps matches TRBD1 (6 bases). This CDR3 comprises 15 residues. CDR1 and CDR2 (germline): KGHSH, LQKENI. V lost 1 base to trimming and J lost 0 bases, with 9 bases between them. CDR3 DNA: TGTGCCAGCTCACCACAGGGGGTTGTGAACACTGAAGCTTTCTTT. Translating it yields CASSPQGVVNTEAFF. Together with reference TRBV18 and TRBJ1-1, the CDR3 gives the full variable domain: NAGVMQNPRHLVRRRGQEARLRCSPMKGHSHVYWYRQLPEEGLKFMVYLQKENIIDESGMPKERFSAEFPKEGPSILRIQQVVRGDSAAYFCASSPQGVVNTEAFFGQGTRLTVV.